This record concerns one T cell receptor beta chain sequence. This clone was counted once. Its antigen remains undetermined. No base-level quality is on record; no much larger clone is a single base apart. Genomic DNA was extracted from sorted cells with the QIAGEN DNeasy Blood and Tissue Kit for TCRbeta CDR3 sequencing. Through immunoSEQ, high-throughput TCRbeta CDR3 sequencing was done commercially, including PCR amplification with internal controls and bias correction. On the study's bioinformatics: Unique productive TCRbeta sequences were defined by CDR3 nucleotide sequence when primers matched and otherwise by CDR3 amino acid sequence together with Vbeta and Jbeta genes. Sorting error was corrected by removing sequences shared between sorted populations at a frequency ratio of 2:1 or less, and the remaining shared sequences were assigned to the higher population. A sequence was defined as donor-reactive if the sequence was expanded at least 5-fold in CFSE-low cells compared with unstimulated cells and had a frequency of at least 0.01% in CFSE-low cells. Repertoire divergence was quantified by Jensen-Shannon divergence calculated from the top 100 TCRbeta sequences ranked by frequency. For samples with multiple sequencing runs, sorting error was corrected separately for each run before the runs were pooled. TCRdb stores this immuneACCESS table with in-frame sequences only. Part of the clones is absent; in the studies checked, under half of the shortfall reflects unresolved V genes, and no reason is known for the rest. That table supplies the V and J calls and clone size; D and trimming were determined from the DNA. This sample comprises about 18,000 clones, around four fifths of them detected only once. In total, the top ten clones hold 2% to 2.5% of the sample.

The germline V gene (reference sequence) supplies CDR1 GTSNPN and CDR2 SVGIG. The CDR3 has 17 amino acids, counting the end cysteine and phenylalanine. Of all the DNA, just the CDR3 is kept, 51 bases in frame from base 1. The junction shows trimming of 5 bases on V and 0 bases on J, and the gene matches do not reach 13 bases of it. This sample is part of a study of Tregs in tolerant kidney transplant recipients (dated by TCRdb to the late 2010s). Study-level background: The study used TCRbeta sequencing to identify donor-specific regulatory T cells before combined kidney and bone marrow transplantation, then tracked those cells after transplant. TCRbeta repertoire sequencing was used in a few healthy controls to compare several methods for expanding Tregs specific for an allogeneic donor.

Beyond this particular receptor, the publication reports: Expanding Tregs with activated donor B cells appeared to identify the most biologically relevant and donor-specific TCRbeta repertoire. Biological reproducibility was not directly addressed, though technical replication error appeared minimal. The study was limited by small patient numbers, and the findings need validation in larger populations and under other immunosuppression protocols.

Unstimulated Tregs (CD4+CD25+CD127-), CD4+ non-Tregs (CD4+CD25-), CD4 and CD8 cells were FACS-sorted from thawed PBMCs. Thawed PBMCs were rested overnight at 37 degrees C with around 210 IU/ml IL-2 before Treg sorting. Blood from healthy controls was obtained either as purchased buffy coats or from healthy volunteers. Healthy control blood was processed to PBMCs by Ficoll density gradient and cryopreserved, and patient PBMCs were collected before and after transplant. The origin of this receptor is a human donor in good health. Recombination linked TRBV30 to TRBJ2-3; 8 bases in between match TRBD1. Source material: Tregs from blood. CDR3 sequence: CAWARGLWTGSTDTQYF. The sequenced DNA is TGTGCCTGGGCACGGGGCTTGTGGACAGGGAGCACAGATACGCAGTATTTT. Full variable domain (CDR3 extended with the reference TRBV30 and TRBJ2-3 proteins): SQTIHQWPATLVQPVGSPLSLECTVEGTSNPNLYWYRQAAGRGLQLLFYSVGIGQISSEVPQNLSASRPQDRQFILSSKKLLLSDSGFYLCAWARGLWTGSTDTQYFGPGTRLTVL.